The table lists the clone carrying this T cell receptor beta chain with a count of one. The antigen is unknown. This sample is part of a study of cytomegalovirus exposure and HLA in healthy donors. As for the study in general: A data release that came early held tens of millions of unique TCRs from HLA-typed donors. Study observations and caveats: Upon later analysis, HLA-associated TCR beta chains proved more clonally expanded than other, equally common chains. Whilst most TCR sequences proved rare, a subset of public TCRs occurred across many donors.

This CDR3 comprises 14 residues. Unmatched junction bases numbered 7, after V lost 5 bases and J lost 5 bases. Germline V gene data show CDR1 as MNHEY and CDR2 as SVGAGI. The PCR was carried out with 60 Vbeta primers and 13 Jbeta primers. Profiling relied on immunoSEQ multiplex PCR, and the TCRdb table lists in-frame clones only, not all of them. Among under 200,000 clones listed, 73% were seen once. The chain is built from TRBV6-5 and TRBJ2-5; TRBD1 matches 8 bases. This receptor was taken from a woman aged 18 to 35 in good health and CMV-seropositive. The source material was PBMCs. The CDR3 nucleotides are TGTGCCAGCAGTGGTCTAACAGGGGGGGAGACCCAGTACTTC. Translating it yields CASSGLTGGETQYF.